The present T cell receptor beta chain was sequenced within a study of T-cell reconstitution after alpha-beta-depleted transplantation in children. Germline CDR1 reads SGHNT; CDR2 reads YYREEE (reference sequence). The CDR3 is 14 residues long. V shed 4 bases, J shed 1 base, and the junction held 2 bases outside the gene matches. This sample's TCRbeta library carried unique molecular identifier barcodes. TCRdb re-called the PCR reads through MiXCR, storing one row per CDR3 protein. The table lists 200,000 to 250,000 distinct CDR3 sequences, 9.7% of them singletons. The table lists this clonotype with many counts.

The chain carries TRBV5-4 and TRBJ2-1, with 7 bases matching TRBD1. Source: PBMCs from the stem cell graft donor, taken from the stem cell graft. The sequence was obtained from a human donor who donated a stem cell graft to a child with SCID. Here the CDR3 reads CASSEQGSYNEQFF. DNA for the CDR3: TGTGCCAGCAGCGAACAGGGGTCCTACAATGAGCAGTTCTTC.